This T cell receptor beta chain comes out of a study of CD8+CD57+ T cells in acquired aplastic anemia. The wider study: Quantities of DNA derived from sorted CD4+ and CD8+ cells averaged approximately 3 ug. The average read count for CD4+ cells in healthy donors was around 11 million. Study-level results: Between patients and controls, CD8+ Simpson's diversity did not vary significantly. In common between the patients and the controls were around 30 CD8+ CDR3 sequences.

CDR1 is SGHVS, CDR2 FQNEAQ, per germline. The CDR3 spans 16 residues. The ends were cut back, 1 base at V and 2 bases at J, with 13 bases in the middle. The table lists this clonotype with many counts. Its antigen is unknown. Genomic DNA templated the TCR beta VDJ and CDR3 profiling. TCRdb ran MiXCR on the reads and lists one entry per CDR3 protein. The sample carries 200,000 to 250,000 distinct CDR3 sequences, roughly 33% recorded once. Sequenced material: sorted CD4+, CD8+, or CD8+CD57+ T cells (not recorded which) from PBMCs. This clonotype originated in a human donor in good health, serving as a control. The genes are TRBV7-8 and TRBJ2-3; TRBD1 is a possible D gene (5 bases). CDR3 sequence (DNA): TGTGCCAGCAGCTTAGACCTGGGGCTCGACACAGATACGCAGTATTTT. It codes for CASSLDLGLDTDTQYF. The variable domain in full, with the rest retrieved from reference TRBV7-8 and TRBJ2-3, is GAGVSQSPRYKVAKRGQDVALRCDPISGHVSLFWYQQALGQGPEFLTYFQNEAQLDKSGLPSDRFFAERPEGSVSTLKIQRTQQEDSAVYLCASSLDLGLDTDTQYFGPGTRLTVL.